Listed below are T cell receptor beta chains from one sample, sequenced in a study of human T cells and chemical hapten exposure. A single record per CDR3 protein comes from TCRdb applying MiXCR to the RACE reads. The repertoire holds under 150,000 distinct CDR3 sequences, 9.5% to 13% seen once, with around 1.4% in the top ten. The starting material was whole blood, obtained in connection with sensitization to the hapten diphenylcyclopropenone (DPC). Receptors originate from a woman in her fifties or sixties with alopecia areata. Some clones in this sample may be carry-over from other donors' samples. Both conserved end residues are part of each CDR3. Each record gives: J gene, V gene, clone size, D gene, CDR3 DNA, CDR3 protein. D genes are given only for firm matches. Not every row has a clone size; where given, it reads once, few, many or a size class.

TRBJ2-3 TRBV3-1 NA NA TGTGCCAGCAGCCCTAACAGGGCTCGCGAAGATACGCAGTATTTT CASSPNRAREDTQYF
TRBJ2-2 TRBV7-8 NA NA TGTGCCAGCAGCTCGAAGAGGGGGAACACCGGGGAGCTGTTTTTT CASSSKRGNTGELFF
TRBJ2-5 TRBV7-6 many NA TGTGCCAGCAGCTTAGACCAGTTCAAGAGACCCCAGTACTTC CASSLDQFKRPQYF
TRBJ2-5 TRBV4-2 NA NA TGTGCCAGCAGCCAAGGGAGCCTTCAAGAGACCCAGTACTTC CASSQGSLQETQYF
TRBJ2-7 TRBV11-2 many TRBD2 TGTGCCAGCAGCTTGGAGCGGGGGCTCTACGAGCAGTACTTC CASSLERGLYEQYF
TRBJ2-7 TRBV19 few NA TGTGCCAGTAGTATAGTCGGCGGGACTGGCGAGCAGTACTTC CASSIVGGTGEQYF
TRBJ1-1 TRBV29-1 NA NA TGCAGCGCCAAGATGAACCCGAACACTGAAGCTTTCTTT CSAKMNPNTEAFF
TRBJ2-5 TRBV7-2 NA NA TGTGCCAGCAGCTTAGGGTCAAACCAAGAGACCCAGTACTTC CASSLGSNQETQYF
TRBJ2-1 TRBV14 many NA TGTGCCAGCAGCCAGGCAGGTTGGGGCAGGGCGTCCTACAATGAGCAGTTCTTC CASSQAGWGRASYNEQFF
TRBJ1-1 TRBV6-2/TRBV6-3 many TRBD1 TGTGCCAGCAGTTACGGTTACAGGGGTGAAGCTTTCTTT CASSYGYRGEAFF
TRBJ1-2 TRBV5-1 few NA TGCGCCAGCAGCGTGGAGGACGGACTCTATGGCTACACCTTC CASSVEDGLYGYTF
TRBJ1-4 TRBV2 many TRBD1 TGTGCCAGCAGTGGACAGGGGGCGATGAGGAAACTGTTTTTT CASSGQGAMRKLFF
TRBJ2-1 TRBV29-1 few NA TGCAGCGTTGAATTGGCCCCCTTAAACAATGAGCAGTTCTTC CSVELAPLNNEQFF
TRBJ1-1 TRBV28 NA NA TGTGCCAGCAACAGTCGCGCTGAAGCTTTCTTT CASNSRAEAFF
TRBJ2-1 TRBV20-1 NA NA TGCAGTGCTAGAGATCTAGGTGGCAGGGACAATGAGCAGTTCTTC CSARDLGGRDNEQFF
TRBJ1-2 TRBV6-5 few NA TGTGCCAGCAGTTACACCGGACTGAACTATGGCTACACCTTC CASSYTGLNYGYTF
TRBJ2-7 TRBV2 NA NA TGTGCCACCAACGCCAGGGGTAACGAGCAGTACTTC CATNARGNEQYF
TRBJ2-1 TRBV7-8 NA NA TGTGCCAGCAGCTTAGTCGCTAGCGTAATCTATGAGCAGTTCTTC CASSLVASVIYEQFF
TRBJ2-7 TRBV28 many TRBD2 TGTGCCAGCAGTGTAGCGGGAACGACCTACGAGCAGTACTTC CASSVAGTTYEQYF
TRBJ2-3 TRBV10-1 NA NA TGCGCCAGCGGCTCCGGACAGATTCTCACAGATACGCAGTATTTT CASGSGQILTDTQYF
TRBJ2-5 TRBV3-1 many NA TGTGCCAGCAGCCAAGATGGTGAAGAGACCCAGTACTTC CASSQDGEETQYF
TRBJ1-2 TRBV28 NA TRBD1 TGTGCCAGCAGTCCGAACTCCGTCCGGGACAGGGGGAGAGGCTACACCTTC CASSPNSVRDRGRGYTF
TRBJ2-7 TRBV28 NA NA TGTGCCAGCAATATCCAGGGCCCACTCCACGAGCAGTACTTC CASNIQGPLHEQYF
TRBJ1-2 TRBV29-1 NA TRBD1 TGCAGCGTCGGGACAGGGAATGGCTACACCTTC CSVGTGNGYTF
TRBJ2-7 TRBV4-2 many TRBD2 TGTGCCAGCAGCCAAGGACTAGCGGACCCCTACGAGCAGTACTTC CASSQGLADPYEQYF
TRBJ1-6 TRBV7-9 many NA TGTGCCAGCAGCCTCGGATCCAATCTCGTGAATTCACCCCTCCACTTT CASSLGSNLVNSPLHF
TRBJ2-7 TRBV20-1 few NA TGCAGTGCAGAGCGGGCGACCTACGAGCAGTACTTC CSAERATYEQYF
TRBJ2-2 TRBV5-6 many TRBD1 TGTGCCAGCAGCTGGGACAGGGGGCGGTCCGGGGAGCTGTTTTTT CASSWDRGRSGELFF
TRBJ2-1 TRBV2 many NA TGTGCCAGCAAGGAGCAGGAACCATACAATGAGCAGTTCTTC CASKEQEPYNEQFF
TRBJ2-1 TRBV10-3 NA NA TGTGCCATCAGTGACTTGCAAAATGAGCAGTTCTTC CAISDLQNEQFF
TRBJ2-2 TRBV6-5 few NA TGTGCCAGCAGTTATTCCGCCAGGGGTGACACCGGGGAGCTGTTTTTT CASSYSARGDTGELFF
TRBJ1-1 TRBV7-6 few NA TGTGCCAGCAGCCTACAGGACTACACTGAAGCTTTCTTT CASSLQDYTEAFF
TRBJ1-6 TRBV2 many NA TGTGCCAGCAGTGAACCGAGGAGTAGATCACCCCTCCACTTT CASSEPRSRSPLHF
TRBJ2-1 TRBV7-2 many NA TGTGCCAGCAGCTTAGGAAAAGGGAATGAGCAGTTCTTC CASSLGKGNEQFF
TRBJ1-1 TRBV5-1 many TRBD1 TGCGCCAGCAGCTTGGGGACAGGGGGCAGAGCTTTCTTT CASSLGTGGRAFF